A selection of T cell receptor beta chains follows, all from one sample in a study of Graves' ophthalmopathy and Graves' hyperthyroidism. TCRdb analysed the multiplex PCR reads with MiXCR anew, one entry per CDR3 protein. In the table there are about 660,000 distinct CDR3 sequences, approximately 39% of which are singletons. The source material was peripheral blood. These TCRs come from an adult man with Graves' ophthalmopathy. The CDR3 runs from the conserved cysteine through the conserved F or W. A D gene is named only where the DNA matches it firmly. Some rows have no size entry. The others give once, few or many, or a class for an expanded clone.

15 | . | TRBJ1-5 | . | TRBV2 | CASGGLPGGNQPQHF | TGTGCCAGCGGAGGCCTCCCGGGGGGCAATCAGCCCCAGCATTTT
14 | . | TRBJ2-7 | TRBD1 | TRBV10-3 | CAISPGQGTYEQYF | TGTGCCATCAGCCCGGGACAGGGGACTTACGAGCAGTACTTC
14 | . | TRBJ2-7 | . | TRBV5-1 | CASRNVGSPNEQYF | TGCGCCAGCAGAAATGTCGGGAGTCCCAACGAGCAGTACTTC
15 | many | TRBJ1-1 | . | TRBV6-1 | CASRGTASGGTEAFF | TGTGCCAGCAGAGGGACTGCATCGGGTGGCACTGAAGCTTTCTTT
18 | many | TRBJ1-5 | TRBD1 | TRBV10-3 | CAISESRGTGRFNQPQHF | TGTGCCATCAGTGAGTCGCGAGGGACAGGGAGATTCAATCAGCCCCAGCATTTT
14 | few | TRBJ1-4 | . | TRBV6-6 | CASRGAATNEKLFF | TGTGCCAGCAGGGGAGCTGCAACTAATGAAAAACTGTTTTTT
15 | many | TRBJ2-6 | . | TRBV2 | CASSRDTSGANVLTF | TGTGCCAGCAGCCGTGACACCTCTGGGGCCAACGTCCTGACTTTC
11 | . | TRBJ1-5 | . | TRBV6-5 | CASGFGETQHF | TGTGCCAGCGGGTTTGGGGAGACCCAGCATTTT
12 | many | TRBJ2-7 | . | TRBV7-2 | CASSLKWYEQYF | TGTGCCAGCAGCTTAAAATGGTACGAGCAGTACTTC
11 | . | TRBJ1-2 | . | TRBV27 | CAAGINGGYTF | TGTGCCGCCGGGATAAATGGGGGCTACACCTTC
15 | . | TRBJ2-5 | . | TRBV29-1 | CSVPRGATNQETQYF | TGCAGCGTTCCCCGAGGGGCCACCAACCAAGAGACCCAGTACTTC
14 | once | TRBJ2-7 | TRBD1 | TRBV5-1 | CASSLDRGRNEQYF | TGCGCCAGCAGCTTGGACAGGGGACGAAACGAGCAGTACTTC
13 | . | TRBJ2-5 | TRBD1 | TRBV25-1 | CASSYTGTGTQYF | TGTGCCAGCAGTTATACCGGGACAGGGACCCAGTACTTC
16 | once | TRBJ2-5 | TRBD2 | TRBV7-4 | CASSFSGTPAVETQYF | TGTGCCAGCAGCTTTAGCGGGACCCCCGCGGTAGAGACCCAGTACTTC
15 | . | TRBJ2-6 | . | TRBV2 | CASSYYVSGANVLTF | TGTGCCAGCAGTTACTACGTCTCTGGGGCCAACGTCCTGACTTTC
13 | . | TRBJ2-7 | TRBD1 | TRBV5-1 | CASAKQGTGELYF | TGCGCCAGCGCAAAACAGGGGACCGGGGAGCTGTACTTC
15 | . | TRBJ1-1 | TRBD1 | TRBV6-1 | CASSDRDRGRTEAFF | TGTGCCAGCAGTGACCGGGACAGGGGGCGGACTGAAGCTTTCTTT
13 | many | TRBJ1-4 | . | TRBV18 | CASSPVANEKLFF | TGTGCCAGCTCACCGGTGGCTAATGAAAAACTGTTTTTT
14 | many | TRBJ1-1 | . | TRBV13 | CASSMTDMNTEAFF | TGTGCCAGCAGCATGACAGATATGAACACTGAAGCTTTCTTT
15 | few | TRBJ2-2 | . | TRBV12-3/TRBV12-4 | CASSYGDENTGELFF | TGTGCCAGCAGTTATGGGGACGAAAACACCGGGGAGCTGTTTTTT
16 | few | TRBJ2-7 | TRBD2 | TRBV12-3/TRBV12-4 | CASSQIAGELSYEQYF | TGTGCCAGCAGCCAAATAGCGGGAGAGCTCTCCTACGAGCAGTACTTC
12 | many | TRBJ2-2 | . | TRBV29-1 | CSVAVGTGELFF | TGCAGCGTTGCCGTGGGCACCGGGGAGCTGTTTTTT
12 | . | TRBJ2-5 | . | TRBV29-1 | CSVEDVPGEQYF | TGCAGCGTTGAAGATGTGCCCGGGGAGCAGTACTTC
14 | few | TRBJ1-1 | . | TRBV5-1 | CASSLQISNTEAFF | TGCGCCAGCAGCTTACAGATTTCGAACACTGAAGCTTTCTTT
15 | . | TRBJ1-5 | TRBD1 | TRBV7-9 | CASRYGTEKGQPQHF | TGTGCCAGCAGGTACGGGACAGAGAAGGGACAGCCCCAGCATTTT
15 | many | TRBJ2-7 | . | TRBV20-1 | CSAPTLGGRPYEQYF | TGCAGTGCCCCCACGTTAGGGGGGAGACCCTACGAGCAGTACTTC
16 | few | TRBJ2-7 | TRBD2 | TRBV2 | CASSGGLAGIAYEQYF | TGTGCCAGCAGTGGGGGGCTAGCGGGTATTGCCTACGAGCAGTACTTC
15 | . | TRBJ2-5 | . | TRBV10-2 | CASSEMGNRGETQYF | TGCGCCAGCAGTGAGATGGGGAATAGAGGAGAGACCCAGTACTTC
19 | . | TRBJ1-5 | TRBD1 | TRBV6-1 | CASSYSNSGQAISNQSQHF | TGTGCCAGCAGTTACTCGAATTCGGGACAGGCGATTAGCAATCAGTCCCAGCATTTT
17 | many | TRBJ2-6 | . | TRBV10-2 | CASSDGALEPGANVLTF | TGCGCCAGCAGTGACGGGGCCCTAGAACCCGGGGCCAACGTCCTGACTTTC
14 | once | TRBJ2-2 | . | TRBV11-2 | CASSLESGTGELFF | TGTGCCAGCAGCCTAGAGTCGGGGACCGGGGAGCTGTTTTTT
14 | few | TRBJ2-3 | TRBD1 | TRBV2 | CASSLGTDIDTQYF | TGTGCCAGCAGCCTCGGGACAGACATAGATACGCAGTATTTT
17 | . | TRBJ2-2 | TRBD1 | TRBV24-1 | CATSDLRDRLGTGELFF | TGTGCCACCAGTGATTTGAGGGACAGGCTAGGGACCGGGGAGCTGTTTTTT
8 | once | TRBJ1-1 | . | TRBV29-1 | CMRPGAFF | TGCATGCGTCCCGGGGCTTTCTTT
15 | . | TRBJ1-2 | . | TRBV15 | CATSSQEGQTYGYTF | TGTGCCACGAGCAGCCAAGAGGGACAAACCTATGGCTACACCTTC
14 | . | TRBJ2-2 | . | TRBV5-1 | CASSLNQDAGELFF | TGCGCCAGCAGCTTGAATCAGGATGCCGGGGAGCTGTTTTTT
15 | many | TRBJ2-7 | . | TRBV10-2 | CASARDTKDVYEQYF | TGCGCCAGCGCCCGGGACACTAAAGATGTCTACGAGCAGTACTTC
18 | . | TRBJ2-5 | . | TRBV7-2 | CASSENDRTGRGTGTQYF | TGTGCCAGCAGTGAAAACGATCGGACAGGGAGGGGGACGGGGACCCAGTACTTC
13 | few | TRBJ1-2 | TRBD1 | TRBV29-1 | CSVEGQGYYGYTF | TGCAGCGTAGAGGGACAGGGATACTATGGCTACACCTTC
15 | many | TRBJ1-1 | TRBD1 | TRBV19 | CASRPGQEMNTEAFF | TGTGCCAGTAGGCCCGGACAGGAGATGAACACTGAAGCTTTCTTT
14 | . | TRBJ2-7 | . | TRBV6-6 | CASSEARGPREQYF | TGTGCCAGCAGTGAAGCGCGAGGGCCACGGGAGCAGTACTTC
18 | . | TRBJ1-6 | . | TRBV15 | CATSRVAGQGPYNSPLHF | TGTGCCACCAGCAGAGTAGCGGGGCAGGGACCCTATAATTCACCCCTCCACTTT
13 | many | TRBJ1-2 | . | TRBV20-1 | CSASSGRGYGYTF | TGCAGTGCTAGTTCAGGGAGAGGCTATGGCTACACCTTC
11 | many | TRBJ2-7 | . | TRBV19 | CASIAGSEQYF | TGTGCCAGTATTGCAGGGAGCGAGCAGTACTTC
13 | . | TRBJ2-7 | TRBD1 | TRBV29-1 | CSSEGTASYEQYF | TGCAGCTCGGAAGGGACAGCATCCTACGAGCAGTACTTC
11 | few | TRBJ2-5 | . | TRBV19 | CASSIDRTQYF | TGTGCCAGTAGTATAGACCGGACCCAGTACTTC
18 | . | TRBJ1-6 | TRBD1 | TRBV2 | CASRRTSGRGTGFSPLHF | TGTGCCAGCAGGCGGACTAGCGGGAGGGGGACAGGGTTTAGTCCCCTCCACTTT
13 | many | TRBJ2-7 | TRBD1 | TRBV20-1 | CSATGGSSYEQYF | TGCAGCGCGACAGGGGGAAGCTCCTACGAGCAGTACTTC
16 | few | TRBJ2-2 | . | TRBV7-3 | CASSPGRGANTGELFF | TGTGCCAGCAGCCCGGGAAGGGGGGCGAACACCGGGGAGCTGTTTTTT
16 | few | TRBJ2-7 | . | TRBV20-1 | CSARPAERSSSYEQYF | TGCAGTGCTAGACCTGCAGAGCGATCCTCATCCTACGAGCAGTACTTC